This passage covers 16 T cell receptor beta chains from one sample sequenced in a study of cytomegalovirus exposure and HLA in healthy donors. Primers: 60 Vbeta forward and 13 Jbeta reverse. Data came from immunoSEQ multiplex PCR; TCRdb stores just in-frame clones and leaves some out. The top ten clones hold roughly 1.4% of a sample with 90,000 to 100,000 clones, approximately 78% of them seen once. The material sequenced was PBMCs. The origin of the receptors is a man aged 35 to 55 in good health and CMV-seronegative.

This sequence joins TRBV2 and TRBJ2-3, with D tentatively TRBD2 (7 bases). From germline, CDR1 is SNHLY and CDR2 FYNNEI. V shed 7 bases and J shed 0 bases, with 11 bases lying between them. This CDR3 has 14 residues. The CDR3 here is CASKGGVSTDTQYF. DNA for the CDR3: TGTGCCAGCAAGGGGGGGGTAAGCACAGATACGCAGTATTTT.

The genes are TRBV18 and TRBJ2-7, with D maybe TRBD2 (6 bases). The germline V gene encodes CDR1 KGHSH and CDR2 LQKENI. This CDR3 has 16 residues. V was shortened by 4 bases and J by 1 base, with 17 bases between the two germline ends. The CDR3 coding sequence is TGTGCCAGCTCACATACGCTAGCGCGTCAGTCCTACGAGCAGTACTTC. This translates into CASSHTLARQSYEQYF.

The chain is built from TRBV7-6 and TRBJ1-2, with 9 bases matching TRBD1. Germline lookup yields CDR1 SGHVS and CDR2 FNYEAQ. The CDR3 totals 16 residues. V was clipped by 5 bases and J by 6 bases; unmatched bases: 13. CDR3 DNA: TGTGCCAGCAGCCGAGGACCGGGACAGGGTTGGGATGGCTACACCTTC. Its protein product is CASSRGPGQGWDGYTF.

The chain uses TRBV9 and TRBJ2-7; 8 positions agree with TRBD1. The CDR3 is made up of 15 amino acids. Germline CDR1 reads SGDLS; CDR2 reads YYNGEE. V lost 0 bases to trimming and J lost 5 bases; unmatched junction nucleotides: 7. The CDR3 loop reads CASSVGSIRGHEQYF. The CDR3 DNA is TGTGCCAGCAGCGTAGGCTCGATCAGGGGGCACGAGCAGTACTTC.

CDR3 in DNA: TGTGCCAGCAGTTACTTCCCTCAGACTCTTTACTATGGCTACACCTTC. Protein: CASSYFPQTLYYGYTF. The chain is built from TRBV6-5 and TRBJ1-2, with D unresolved. Germline CDR1 is MNHEY and CDR2 is SVGAGI. The CDR3 is made up of 16 amino acids. V lost 1 base and J 3 bases, leaving 15 bases between the germline ends.

V and J are TRBV20-1 and TRBJ1-2; D is ambiguous. The CDR3 is 9 residues long. V gave up 3 bases and J gave up 8 bases, with 4 bases separating them. CDR1 and CDR2 from the germline V gene are DFQATT and SNEGSKA (reference sequence). The CDR3 region has the DNA TGCAGTGCTAGCCCGGGCTACACCTTC. This gives the protein CSASPGYTF.

The V and J genes are TRBV6-5 and TRBJ1-1; D remains unclear. The V gene lost 0 bases and the J gene lost 8 bases, with 16 bases spanning the gap. Germline loops: CDR1 MNHEY, CDR2 SVGAGI. The CDR3 covers 15 residues. The CDR3 nucleotides read TGTGCCAGCAGTTACTCACCGCAGTTGGCACGCGAAGCTTTCTTT. It yields the protein CASSYSPQLAREAFF.

This clone was recorded only once. The chain is built from TRBV4-3 and TRBJ1-2; 10 bases match TRBD1. V lost 3 bases to trimming and J lost 8 bases; unmatched junction nucleotides: 3. Germline assignment: CDR1 LGHNA and CDR2 YSLEER. The CDR3 consists of 13 residues. CDR3 in DNA: TGCGCCAGCAGCCAGCGGACAGGGGGAGGCTACACCTTC. Translating it yields CASSQRTGGGYTF.

The chain employs TRBV7-2 and TRBJ1-3, with D uncertain. The CDR3 length is 16 residues. Germline V CDR1 and CDR2: SGHTA, FQGNSA. V lost 5 bases and J lost 0, with 14 bases in between. CDR3: CASSSSLGNSGNTIYF. The CDR3 bases are TGTGCCAGCAGCAGCTCCTTGGGCAACTCTGGAAACACCATATATTTT.

The CDR3 loop is CASRTRGDQPQHF. The DNA of the CDR3 is TGTGCCAGCAGGACCCGGGGGGATCAGCCCCAGCATTTT. This chain connects TRBV27 to TRBJ1-5; D possibly corresponds to TRBD1 (5 bases). The CDR3 runs to 13 residues. The germline gives CDR1 MNHEY, CDR2 SMNVEV (reference sequence). V lost 6 bases to trimming and J lost 5 bases, with 11 bases between them.

The J gene is TRBJ1-2, the V gene TRBV5-1; weak D call: TRBD1 (6 bases). V dropped 4 bases and J dropped 7 bases, with 17 bases sitting between them. Per germline, CDR1 SGHRS and CDR2 YFSETQ. The CDR3 is 14 residues long. The CDR3 reads CASSPDSVGRGYTF. The DNA of the CDR3 is TGCGCCAGCAGCCCGGACAGCGTGGGACGTGGCTACACCTTC.

The chain carries TRBV5-4 and TRBJ2-7, with a possible D match to TRBD1 (6 bases). The CDR3 is made up of 16 amino acids. Germline V gene sequence: CDR1 SGHNT, CDR2 YYREEE (reference sequence). Trimming removed 3 bases from V and 0 bases from J, with 16 bases in between. In DNA, the CDR3 is TGTGCCAGCAGCTCGCCGGGACACAAAAGCTCCTACGAGCAGTACTTC. As protein: CASSSPGHKSSYEQYF.

This clone showed up just a few times. The gene calls are TRBV11-2 and TRBJ1-4; 7 nucleotides match TRBD1. V lost 0 bases to trimming and J lost 4 bases; unmatched junction nucleotides: 5. The CDR3 runs to 16 residues. Germline lookup yields CDR1 SGHAT and CDR2 FQNNGV. The CDR3 spells CASSLDWTGRNEKLFF. In DNA, the CDR3 is TGTGCCAGCAGCTTAGATTGGACAGGCCGTAATGAAAAACTGTTTTTT. Supplemented by reference TRBV11-2 and TRBJ1-4, the full variable domain reads EAGVAQSPRYKIIEKRQSVAFWCNPISGHATLYWYQQILGQGPKLLIQFQNNGVVDDSQLPKDRFSAERLKGVDSTLKIQPAKLEDSAVYLCASSLDWTGRNEKLFFGSGTQLSVL.

This chain joins TRBV7-9 and TRBJ2-2, with a weak D call TRBD2 (6 bases). The germline CDR1 and CDR2 sequences are SEHNR and FQNEAQ (reference sequence). The CDR3 loop spans 17 amino acids. V was cut by 7 bases and J by 4 bases, with 22 bases left in between. CDR3 in amino acids: CASKGTQTVRGTGELFF. The CDR3 bases are TGTGCCAGCAAAGGGACTCAGACAGTCCGAGGCACCGGGGAGCTGTTTTTT.

The chain uses TRBV5-5 and TRBJ1-5; 7 nucleotides line up with TRBD1. Germline CDR1 SGHKS, CDR2 YYEKEE (reference sequence). The CDR3 spans 13 residues. Germline trimming cut 4 bases from V and 6 bases from J; bases unmatched to any gene: 4. The CDR3 region is CASSRQGSQPQHF. The CDR3 nucleotides read TGTGCCAGCAGCAGACAGGGTAGTCAGCCCCAGCATTTT.

V gene TRBV29-1 combines with J gene TRBJ2-2; D is possibly TRBD1 (5 bases). Germline CDR1 reads SQVTM; CDR2 reads ANQGSEA. This CDR3 region has 12 residues. V lost 1 base and J 14 bases, leaving 14 bases between the germline ends. CDR3 amino acids: CSVEGLQGSLFF. As DNA, the CDR3 is TGCAGCGTTGAAGGGCTGCAGGGAAGCCTGTTTTTT.